This is a list of T cell receptor beta chains from one sample in a study of post-analysis software for immune sequencing data. One entry per CDR3 protein, called by TCRdb with MiXCR from the PCR reads. The sample has hundreds of thousands of distinct CDR3 sequences; 59% are singletons. Sequenced sample: blood. These receptors all come from a girl aged 2-15 years with multiple sclerosis. Both conserved end residues are part of each CDR3. The order of the fields is clone size, D gene, V gene, J gene, CDR3 DNA, CDR3 protein. A D gene is named only where the DNA matches it firmly. The size of a clone is reported for some rows only, either as once, few or many, or as a class for expanded clones.

>few|.|TRBV7-9|TRBJ2-7
TGTGCCAGCAGCTTAGTTACGGGGTTATACGAGCAGTACTTC
CASSLVTGLYEQYF
>.|.|TRBV20-1|TRBJ1-1
TGCAGTGCGTTAAGACAAGGAAAGACTGAAGCTTTCTTT
CSALRQGKTEAFF
>many|TRBD2|TRBV2|TRBJ2-5
TGTGCCAGCAGTGGGGGACTAGCGATCGGGGAGACCCAGTACTTC
CASSGGLAIGETQYF
>.|.|TRBV5-1|TRBJ2-1
TGCGTCAGCAGCTTGGGTGTGGGTGCCTACAATGAGCAGTTCTTC
CVSSLGVGAYNEQFF
>few|.|TRBV29-1|TRBJ1-1
TGCAGCGTTGCCCGAGACAGGAACACTGAAGCTTTCTTT
CSVARDRNTEAFF
>.|.|TRBV30|TRBJ2-3
TGTGCCTTGTACGTGCCCACAGATACGCAGTATTTT
CALYVPTDTQYF
>.|.|TRBV20-1|TRBJ2-5
TGCAGTGCTTTGTCGATAGTTGGAGAGACCCAGTACTTC
CSALSIVGETQYF
>.|.|TRBV7-8|TRBJ2-1
TGTGCCAGCACCACAAGCGGGTCCTCCTACAATGAGCAGTTCTTC
CASTTSGSSYNEQFF
>once|TRBD1|TRBV12-3/TRBV12-4|TRBJ2-1
TGTGCCAGCAGTTTCTCCCGCGGCTGGATCGGCGGGACAGGTGGACAGGATGAGCAGTTCTTC
CASSFSRGWIGGTGGQDEQFF
>.|.|TRBV27|TRBJ1-1
TGTGCCAGCAGCTTTGACAGGCCCAACACTGAAGCTTTCTTT
CASSFDRPNTEAFF
>few|.|TRBV13|TRBJ2-5
TGTGCCAGCAGCCCACGACTAGAAGAGACCCAGTACTTC
CASSPRLEETQYF
>many|TRBD2|TRBV7-2|TRBJ2-5
TGTGCCAGCAGCTTGGCTAGCGGGGAGACCCAGTACTTC
CASSLASGETQYF
>.|TRBD1|TRBV12-3/TRBV12-4|TRBJ1-1
TGTGCCAGCAGACCAGGGGGCCACACTGAAGCTTTCTTT
CASRPGGHTEAFF
>.|.|TRBV7-2|TRBJ1-5
TGTGCCAGCAGCTCCGGACAGCTTAGCAATCAGCCCCAGCATTTT
CASSSGQLSNQPQHF
>.|.|TRBV29-1|TRBJ2-5
TGCAGCGCTGACCTCAGGGTGGGAGAGACCCAGTACTTC
CSADLRVGETQYF
>once|TRBD1|TRBV29-1|TRBJ2-1
TGCAACGTTGATTCCCAGGGGGCGGGTGAGCAGTTCTTC
CNVDSQGAGEQFF
>.|.|TRBV4-3|TRBJ2-7
TGCGCCAGCAGCCAAGTGGCCGGCTCCTACAATGAGCAGTACTTC
CASSQVAGSYNEQYF
>few|TRBD2|TRBV5-4|TRBJ2-7
TGTGCCAGCAGCCCCAGGACTAGCGGGGGCTACGAGCAGTACTTC
CASSPRTSGGYEQYF
>.|.|TRBV5-1|TRBJ1-1
TGCGCCAGCAGCTTGGAAACGAGCATGAACACTGAAGCTTTCTTT
CASSLETSMNTEAFF
>.|.|TRBV14|TRBJ2-1
TGTGCCAGCACCCTCGGGGCGGGGTCTGAGCAGTTCTTC
CASTLGAGSEQFF
>.|TRBD1|TRBV6-1|TRBJ2-1
TGTGCCAGCAGTGAGTGGGGGACAGATGAGCAGTTCTTC
CASSEWGTDEQFF
>.|.|TRBV13|TRBJ2-1
TGTGCCAGCAGCTTAGGCCTGGGAGAGCAGTTCTTC
CASSLGLGEQFF
>few|.|TRBV20-1|TRBJ2-5
TGCAGTGCCGACCTCCTTGGACACATCCAAGAGACCCAGTACTTC
CSADLLGHIQETQYF
>.|.|TRBV7-2|TRBJ2-5
TGTGCCAGCAGCGTGGTAGGCCAAGCCAGCGACCAGTACTTC
CASSVVGQASDQYF
>.|TRBD1|TRBV20-1|TRBJ1-4
TGCAGTGCTTCGACTTTCCGGGACAGGGAAGGGAGAAATGAAAAACTGTTTTTT
CSASTFRDREGRNEKLFF
>.|TRBD1|TRBV12-3/TRBV12-4|TRBJ1-2
TGTGCCAGCAGTCCCCCAGGGGGCGGTTATGGCTACACCTTC
CASSPPGGGYGYTF
>.|.|TRBV20-1|TRBJ1-1
TGCAGTGCTAGAGATCCGGGGGGCACTGAAGCTTTCTTT
CSARDPGGTEAFF
>few|.|TRBV7-9|TRBJ2-5
TGTGCCAGCAGCTTAGAAGGGTTTGATCCGGAGACCCAGTACTTC
CASSLEGFDPETQYF
>.|.|TRBV4-1|TRBJ2-7
TGCGCCAGCAGCCAGGGTTCAAACAGGGTATCCTACGAGCAGTACTTC
CASSQGSNRVSYEQYF
>.|.|TRBV20-1|TRBJ2-7
TGCAGTGCTAGAGGGAGGGCAGCCCCTCGGGCCCAGTACTTC
CSARGRAAPRAQYF
>.|TRBD1|TRBV12-3/TRBV12-4|TRBJ2-5
TGTGCCAGCAGTCTGACAGGGAAAGTCCACAATGAGCAGTACTTC
CASSLTGKVHNEQYF
>few|.|TRBV3-1|TRBJ2-1
TGTGCCAGCAGCCAGATGGGATCCTACAATGAGCAGTTCTTC
CASSQMGSYNEQFF
>.|TRBD2|TRBV12-3/TRBV12-4|TRBJ2-7
TGTGCCAGCACTGTAGCGGGAGGTTCCACAGACGAGCAGTACTTC
CASTVAGGSTDEQYF
>few|.|TRBV4-3|TRBJ1-2
TGCGCCAGCAGCCAAGATCTTCAGGTTTATGGCTACACCTTC
CASSQDLQVYGYTF
>.|.|TRBV12-3/TRBV12-4|TRBJ2-7
TGTGCTAGCAGTTTAGTATTAAGCACTGGCGAGCAGTACTTC
CASSLVLSTGEQYF
>.|TRBD1|TRBV29-1|TRBJ2-5
TGCAGCGCTGAACCCCGGGACAGGGGAAAGACCCAGTACTTC
CSAEPRDRGKTQYF
>once|TRBD2|TRBV7-2|TRBJ2-7
TGTGCCAGCAGCCCCTCGGTGTTCGTTGGCGGGAGTATTTACGAGCAGTACTTC
CASSPSVFVGGSIYEQYF
>.|.|TRBV7-9|TRBJ2-7
TGTGCCAGCAGCTCGGCCAGGGCTAGCGAGAGGAGCTCCTACGAGCAGTACTTC
CASSSARASERSSYEQYF
>.|.|TRBV13|TRBJ2-1
TGTGCCAGCAGCTTAAGAGGATTCTACAATGAGCAGTTCTTC
CASSLRGFYNEQFF
>few|.|TRBV4-1|TRBJ2-7
TGCGCCAGCAGTTACGGGACGGCGAGCTCCTACGAGCAGTACTTC
CASSYGTASSYEQYF
>.|.|TRBV2|TRBJ2-3
TGTGCCAGCAGGTTCCTAAATCCAGATACGCAGTATTTT
CASRFLNPDTQYF
>.|TRBD1|TRBV15|TRBJ1-4
TGTGCCACCAGCAGAGATCAGGGGGTAACTAATGAAAAACTGTTTTTT
CATSRDQGVTNEKLFF
>.|TRBD1|TRBV7-7|TRBJ2-5
TGTGCTAGCAGCGAGCGGACCTTCTACAGGGGCCAAGAGACCCAGTACTTC
CASSERTFYRGQETQYF
>.|TRBD1|TRBV12-3/TRBV12-4|TRBJ2-1
TGTGCCAGCAGTTTCTCCAGGGGGAGTGAGCAGTTCTTC
CASSFSRGSEQFF
>.|.|TRBV29-1|TRBJ2-3
TGCAGCGTGAGGGTATTCACAGATACGCAGTATTTT
CSVRVFTDTQYF
>few|TRBD1|TRBV20-1|TRBJ2-5
TGCAGTGCTAGAGAAGGGACAGTGGTGGGAGAGACCCAGTACTTC
CSAREGTVVGETQYF
>.|TRBD2|TRBV4-1|TRBJ2-5
TGCGCCAGCAGCCAAGATAGGGGTAGCGGGGTCTCCCAAGAGACCCAGTACTTC
CASSQDRGSGVSQETQYF
>.|.|TRBV9|TRBJ1-1
TGTGCCAGCAGCGAGACCGGGGGCTACACTGAAGCTTTCTTT
CASSETGGYTEAFF
>few|.|TRBV4-1|TRBJ2-1
TGCGCCAGCAGCCAGCGGTGGGGCCAGCGCAAATACAATGAGCAGTTCTTC
CASSQRWGQRKYNEQFF
>.|.|TRBV5-6|TRBJ2-7
TGTGCCAGCACCCAACGGGGGGCTGGCAACTACGAGCAGTACTTC
CASTQRGAGNYEQYF
>.|TRBD2|TRBV5-6|TRBJ2-1
TGTGCCAGCAGCTTGCTAGCGGAGGAGGACCCTGAGCAGTTCTTC
CASSLLAEEDPEQFF
>.|.|TRBV10-3|TRBJ2-1
TGTGCCATCAGGCGGGGGACAGTTTCCTACAATGAGCAGTTCTTC
CAIRRGTVSYNEQFF
>.|TRBD1|TRBV29-1|TRBJ1-1
TGCAGCGTTCGGACAGGGGGCGTTGGTGAAGCTTTCTTT
CSVRTGGVGEAFF
>.|.|TRBV21-1|TRBJ2-1
TGTGCCAGCAGCAAAGGCAGGCCGGAGCAGTTCTTC
CASSKGRPEQFF
>.|.|TRBV20-1|TRBJ2-7
TGCAGTGCTAGAGACCCGACAGTTGAGTCTGAGCAGTACTTC
CSARDPTVESEQYF
>few|.|TRBV4-1|TRBJ2-3
TGCGCCAGCAGCCAAGTGGCGGGAACAGATACGCAGTATTTT
CASSQVAGTDTQYF
>.|.|TRBV4-3|TRBJ1-1
TGCGCCAGCAGCCAAGATGGTATCTCGCGGAGGACTGAAGCTTTCTTT
CASSQDGISRRTEAFF
>.|TRBD2|TRBV20-1|TRBJ2-3
TGCTCAGGGGCTAGCGGGAGCCCAGATACGCAGTATTTT
CSGASGSPDTQYF
>.|.|TRBV6-1|TRBJ2-1
TGTGCCAGCAGTAAGGGAACCGAGGGGCGAGATTACAATGAGCAGTTCTTC
CASSKGTEGRDYNEQFF
>.|TRBD2|TRBV20-1|TRBJ2-5
TGCAGTGCTACCCTATTGACTAGCGGAGGACAAGAGACCCAGTACTTC
CSATLLTSGGQETQYF